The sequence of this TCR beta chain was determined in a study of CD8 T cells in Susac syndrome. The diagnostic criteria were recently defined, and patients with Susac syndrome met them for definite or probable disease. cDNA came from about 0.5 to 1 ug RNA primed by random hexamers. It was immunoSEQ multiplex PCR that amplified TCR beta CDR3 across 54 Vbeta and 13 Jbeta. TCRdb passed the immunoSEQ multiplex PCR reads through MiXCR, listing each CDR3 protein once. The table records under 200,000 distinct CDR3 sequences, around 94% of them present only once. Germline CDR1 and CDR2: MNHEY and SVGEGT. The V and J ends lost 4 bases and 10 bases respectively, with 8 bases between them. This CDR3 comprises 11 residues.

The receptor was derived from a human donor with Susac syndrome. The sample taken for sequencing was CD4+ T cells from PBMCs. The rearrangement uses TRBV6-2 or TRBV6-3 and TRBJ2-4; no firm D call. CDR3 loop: CASSWTGIQYF. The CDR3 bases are TGTGCCAGCAGTTGGACCGGGATTCAGTACTTC.